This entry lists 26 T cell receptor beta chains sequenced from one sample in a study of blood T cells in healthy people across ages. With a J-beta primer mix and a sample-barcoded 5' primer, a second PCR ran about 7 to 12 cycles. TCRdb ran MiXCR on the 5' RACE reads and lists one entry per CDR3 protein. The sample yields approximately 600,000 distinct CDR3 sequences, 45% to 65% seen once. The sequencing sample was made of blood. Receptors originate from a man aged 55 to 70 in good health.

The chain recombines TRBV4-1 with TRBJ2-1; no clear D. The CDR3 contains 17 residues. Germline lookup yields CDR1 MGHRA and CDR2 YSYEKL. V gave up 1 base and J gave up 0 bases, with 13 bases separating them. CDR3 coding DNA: TGCGCCAGCAGCCAAGGGTTCCCTGGTTACTCCTACAATGAGCAGTTCTTC. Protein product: CASSQGFPGYSYNEQFF.

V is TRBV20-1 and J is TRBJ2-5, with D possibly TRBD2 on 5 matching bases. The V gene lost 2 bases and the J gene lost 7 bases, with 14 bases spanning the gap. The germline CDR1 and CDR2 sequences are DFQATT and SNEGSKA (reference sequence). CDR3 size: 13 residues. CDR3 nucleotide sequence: TGCAGTGCTAGACGCGGGTTTGAAGGGACCCAGTACTTC. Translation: CSARRGFEGTQYF.

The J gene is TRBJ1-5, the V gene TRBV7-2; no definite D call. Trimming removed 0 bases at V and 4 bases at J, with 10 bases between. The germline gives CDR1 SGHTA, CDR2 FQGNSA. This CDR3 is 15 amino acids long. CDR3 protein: CASSLARGYNQPQHF. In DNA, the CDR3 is TGTGCCAGCAGCTTAGCACGGGGTTATAATCAGCCCCAGCATTTT.

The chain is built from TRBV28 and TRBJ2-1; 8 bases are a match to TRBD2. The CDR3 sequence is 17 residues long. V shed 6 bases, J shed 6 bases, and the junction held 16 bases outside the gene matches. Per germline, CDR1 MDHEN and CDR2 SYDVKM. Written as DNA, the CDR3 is TGTGCCAGCAGCTCGGGGGGGTGGCTAGCGGGCCGCAATGAGCAGTTCTTC. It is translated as CASSSGGWLAGRNEQFF.

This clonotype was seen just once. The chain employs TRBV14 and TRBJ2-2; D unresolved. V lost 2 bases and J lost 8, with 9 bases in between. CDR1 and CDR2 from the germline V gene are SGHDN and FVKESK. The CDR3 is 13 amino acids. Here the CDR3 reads CASSQNSGGELFF. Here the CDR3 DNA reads TGTGCCAGCAGCCAAAACTCCGGGGGGGAGCTGTTTTTT.

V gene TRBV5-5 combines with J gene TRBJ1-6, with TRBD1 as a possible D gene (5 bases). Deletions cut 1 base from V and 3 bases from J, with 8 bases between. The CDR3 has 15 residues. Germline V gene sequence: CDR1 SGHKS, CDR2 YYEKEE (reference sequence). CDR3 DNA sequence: TGTGCCAGCAGCTTGCCCGGGGGCTATAATTCACCCCTCCACTTT. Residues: CASSLPGGYNSPLHF.

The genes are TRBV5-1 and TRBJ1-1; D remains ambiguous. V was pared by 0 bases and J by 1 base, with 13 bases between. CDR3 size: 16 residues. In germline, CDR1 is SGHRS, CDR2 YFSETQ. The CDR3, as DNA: TGCGCCAGCAGCTTGGCAAATTGGGGTGGGAACACTGAAGCTTTCTTT. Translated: CASSLANWGGNTEAFF. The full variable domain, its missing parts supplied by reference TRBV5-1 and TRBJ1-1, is KAGVTQTPRYLIKTRGQQVTLSCSPISGHRSVSWYQQTPGQGLQFLFEYFSETQRNKGNFPGRFSGRQFSNSRSEMNVSTLELGDSALYLCASSLANWGGNTEAFFGQGTRLTVV.

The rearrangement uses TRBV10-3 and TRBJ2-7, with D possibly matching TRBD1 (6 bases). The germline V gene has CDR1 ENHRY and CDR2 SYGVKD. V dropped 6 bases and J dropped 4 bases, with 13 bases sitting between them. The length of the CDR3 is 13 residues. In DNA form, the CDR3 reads TGTGCCATCAGCCGGGACAAAGAGTACGAGCAGTACTTC. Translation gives CAISRDKEYEQYF.

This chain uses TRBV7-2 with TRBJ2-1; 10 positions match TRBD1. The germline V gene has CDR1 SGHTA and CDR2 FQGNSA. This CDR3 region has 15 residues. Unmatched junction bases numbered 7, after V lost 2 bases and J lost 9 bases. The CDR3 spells CASSLRQGAYSEQFF. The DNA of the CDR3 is TGTGCCAGCAGCTTAAGACAGGGGGCTTATAGTGAGCAGTTCTTC.

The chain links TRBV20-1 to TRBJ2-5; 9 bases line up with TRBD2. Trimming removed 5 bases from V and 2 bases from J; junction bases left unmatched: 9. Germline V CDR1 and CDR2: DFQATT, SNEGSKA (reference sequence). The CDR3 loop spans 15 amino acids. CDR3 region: CSALTASGDQETQYF. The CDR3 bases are TGCAGTGCTCTTACGGCTAGCGGGGATCAAGAGACCCAGTACTTC.

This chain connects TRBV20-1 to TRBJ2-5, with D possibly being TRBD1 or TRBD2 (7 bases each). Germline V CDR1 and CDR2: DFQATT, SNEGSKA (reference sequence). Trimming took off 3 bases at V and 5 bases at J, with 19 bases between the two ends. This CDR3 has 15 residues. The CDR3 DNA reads TGCAGTGCTAGGGAGGGAGGGGGCCAAGGGGAGACCCAGTACTTC. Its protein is CSAREGGGQGETQYF.

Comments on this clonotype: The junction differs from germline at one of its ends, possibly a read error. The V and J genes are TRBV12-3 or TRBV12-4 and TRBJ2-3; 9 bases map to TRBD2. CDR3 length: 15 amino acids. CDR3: CASSFSGGDTATQYF. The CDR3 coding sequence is TGTGCCAGCAGTTTTAGCGGGGGCGACACAGCTACGCAGTATTTT.

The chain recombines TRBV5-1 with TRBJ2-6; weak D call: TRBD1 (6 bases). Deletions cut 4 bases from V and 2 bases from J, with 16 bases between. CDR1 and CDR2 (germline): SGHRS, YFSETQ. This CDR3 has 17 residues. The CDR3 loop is CASSQGPQGTGANVLTF. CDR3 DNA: TGCGCCAGCAGCCAGGGACCTCAGGGGACTGGGGCCAACGTCCTGACTTTC.

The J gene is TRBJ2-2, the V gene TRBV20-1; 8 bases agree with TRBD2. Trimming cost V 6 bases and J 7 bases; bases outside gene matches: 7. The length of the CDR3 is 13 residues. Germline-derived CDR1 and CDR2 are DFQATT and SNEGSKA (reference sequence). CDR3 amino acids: CSAPTSGGGELFF. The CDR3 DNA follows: TGCAGTGCCCCGACCAGCGGGGGCGGGGAGCTGTTTTTT.

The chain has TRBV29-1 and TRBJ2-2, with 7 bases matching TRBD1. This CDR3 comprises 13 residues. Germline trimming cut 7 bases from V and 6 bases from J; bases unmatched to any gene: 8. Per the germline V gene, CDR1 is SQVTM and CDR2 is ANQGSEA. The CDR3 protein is CSAETTGAGELFF. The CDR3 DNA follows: TGCAGCGCTGAGACCACAGGGGCCGGGGAGCTGTTTTTT.

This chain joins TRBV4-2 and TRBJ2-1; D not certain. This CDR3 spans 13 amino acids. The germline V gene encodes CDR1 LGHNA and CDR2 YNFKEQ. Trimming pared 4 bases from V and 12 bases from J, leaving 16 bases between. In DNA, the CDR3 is TGTGCCAGCAGCCCCGAGGACCTACAAGGGCAGTTCTTC. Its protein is CASSPEDLQGQFF.

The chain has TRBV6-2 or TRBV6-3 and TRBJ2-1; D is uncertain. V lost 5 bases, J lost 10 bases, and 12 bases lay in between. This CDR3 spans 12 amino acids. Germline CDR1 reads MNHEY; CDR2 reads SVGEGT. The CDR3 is CASSKSRNEQFF. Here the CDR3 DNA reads TGTGCCAGCAGTAAGTCCCGTAACGAGCAGTTCTTC.

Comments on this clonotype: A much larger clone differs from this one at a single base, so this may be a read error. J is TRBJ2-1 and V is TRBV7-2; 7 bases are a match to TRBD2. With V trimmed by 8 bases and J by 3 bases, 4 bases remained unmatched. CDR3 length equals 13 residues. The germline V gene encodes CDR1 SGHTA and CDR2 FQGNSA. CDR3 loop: CASVRTSYNEQFF. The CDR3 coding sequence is TGTGCCAGCGTTAGGACTAGCTACAATGAGCAGTTCTTC.

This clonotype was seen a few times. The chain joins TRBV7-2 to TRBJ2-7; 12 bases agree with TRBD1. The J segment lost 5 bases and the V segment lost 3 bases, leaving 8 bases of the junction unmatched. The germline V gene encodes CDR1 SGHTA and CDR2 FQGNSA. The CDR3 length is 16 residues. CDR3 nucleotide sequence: TGTGCCAGCAGCTTGGGACAGGGGGCCGGCTTCCACGAGCAGTACTTC. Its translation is CASSLGQGAGFHEQYF.

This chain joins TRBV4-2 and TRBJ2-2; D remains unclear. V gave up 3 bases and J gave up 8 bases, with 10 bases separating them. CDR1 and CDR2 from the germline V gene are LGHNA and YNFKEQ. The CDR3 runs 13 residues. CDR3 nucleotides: TGTGCCAGCAGCCACACAGATTCGGGGGAGCTGTTTTTT. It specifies CASSHTDSGELFF.

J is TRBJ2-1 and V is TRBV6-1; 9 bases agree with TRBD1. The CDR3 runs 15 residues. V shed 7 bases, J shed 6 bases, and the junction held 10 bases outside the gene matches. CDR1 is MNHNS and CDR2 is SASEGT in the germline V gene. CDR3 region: CASTGLRDRVNEQFF. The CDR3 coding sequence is TGTGCCAGCACTGGACTCCGGGACAGGGTCAATGAGCAGTTCTTC.

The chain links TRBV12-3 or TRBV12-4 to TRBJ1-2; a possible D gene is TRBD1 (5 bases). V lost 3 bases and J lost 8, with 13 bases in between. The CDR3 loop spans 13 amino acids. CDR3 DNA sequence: TGTGCCAGCAGTTTGGCGTCTAGGGGAGGCTACACCTTC. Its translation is CASSLASRGGYTF.

The CDR3 DNA follows: TGTGCCAGCAGCTTGAATCTTGACAGGCCTAACTATGGCTACACCTTC. Protein: CASSLNLDRPNYGYTF. This chain joins TRBV5-4 and TRBJ1-2; D is possibly TRBD1 (6 bases). The V gene lost 1 base and the J gene lost 0 bases, with 13 bases spanning the gap. Germline assignment: CDR1 SGHNT and CDR2 YYREEE (reference sequence). This CDR3 has 16 residues. Based on the CDR3 plus reference TRBV5-4 and TRBJ1-2, the full variable domain is ETGVTQSPTHLIKTRGQQVTLRCSSQSGHNTVSWYQQALGQGPQFIFQYYREEENGRGNFPPRFSGLQFPNYSSELNVNALELDDSALYLCASSLNLDRPNYGYTFGSGTRLTVV.

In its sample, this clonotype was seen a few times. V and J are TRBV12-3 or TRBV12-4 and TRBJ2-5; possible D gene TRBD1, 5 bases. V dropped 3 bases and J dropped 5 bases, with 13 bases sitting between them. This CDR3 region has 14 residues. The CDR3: CASSLDQGMETQYF. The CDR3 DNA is TGTGCCAGCAGTTTGGACCAGGGTATGGAGACCCAGTACTTC.

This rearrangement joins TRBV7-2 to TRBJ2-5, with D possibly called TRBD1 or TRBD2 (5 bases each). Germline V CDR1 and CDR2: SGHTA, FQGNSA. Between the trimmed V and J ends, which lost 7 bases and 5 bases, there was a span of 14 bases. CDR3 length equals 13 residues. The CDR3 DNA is TGTGCCAGCACAACGGGCTGGGGGGAGACCCAGTACTTC. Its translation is CASTTGWGETQYF.

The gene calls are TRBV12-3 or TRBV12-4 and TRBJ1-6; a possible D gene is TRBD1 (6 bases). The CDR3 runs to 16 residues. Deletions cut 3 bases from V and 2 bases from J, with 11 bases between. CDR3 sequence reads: CASSFEGGPYNSPLHF. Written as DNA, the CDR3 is TGTGCCAGCAGTTTTGAGGGGGGCCCCTATAATTCACCCCTCCACTTT.